The entry below gives a single TCR beta chain sequence along with its context. Its antigen remains unidentified. Some clones are missing from TCRdb's copy, which holds only in-frame ones; the method was immunoSEQ multiplex PCR. The table has 100,000 to 150,000 clones, 80% to 90% seen once. This record comes from a study of cytotoxic CD8 clonotypes in ibrutinib-treated CLL. Study-level information: There were, on average, over 250,000 productive templates and tens of thousands of productive rearrangements per sample.

The CDR3 extends over 15 amino acids. The V end lost 3 bases, the J end lost 7 bases, and 16 bases lay between the germline ends. Germline loops: CDR1 MNHEY, CDR2 SMNVEV (reference sequence). Study-wide results and limits: Among the clonotypes, public ones were uncommon and contracted or held stable on treatment. Sustained-remission patients were sampled at one set of times and progressing patients at different ones.

The TCR beta libraries used about 2 micrograms of genomic DNA that came from cryopreserved PBMCs. The rearrangement links TRBV27 to TRBJ1-5; D ambiguous. The receptor was isolated from a human donor with chronic lymphocytic leukemia. The starting material was PBMCs, obtained after 24 months of ibrutinib treatment. The CDR3 loop reads CASSFRAAATQPQHF. The CDR3 bases are TGTGCCAGCAGTTTCCGGGCCGCCGCCACCCAGCCCCAGCATTTT.